Shown below are 2 T cell receptor beta chains from a single sample sequenced in a study of T cells in Graves' hyperthyroidism and ophthalmopathy. Using RNA transcripts as the source, TCR beta CDR3 regions were amplified. A first-round RT-PCR of the TCR CDR3 used the HTBI primer set. In TCRdb, the multiplex PCR reads were re-called with MiXCR into one record per CDR3 protein. In the table there are 250,000 to 300,000 distinct CDR3 sequences, roughly 20% of which are singletons. Sequences were obtained from blood. The receptors were gathered from a man in his forties or fifties with Graves' ophthalmopathy.

This chain uses TRBV3-1 with TRBJ2-5, with TRBD2 matching over 7 bases. V dropped 4 bases and J dropped 3; count of bases not matched to a gene: 8. The CDR3 loop spans 15 amino acids. Germline CDR1 reads LGHDT; CDR2 reads YNNKEL (reference sequence). CDR3 region: CASSLSAGEEETQYF. The CDR3 DNA reads TGTGCCAGCAGCCTGTCGGCGGGAGAGGAAGAGACCCAGTACTTC.

The chain links TRBV19 to TRBJ2-1, with 10 bases lining up with TRBD1. This CDR3 is 15 amino acids long. Germline-derived CDR1 and CDR2 are LNHDA and SQIVND (reference sequence). V gave up 4 bases and J gave up 5 bases; unmatched junction bases: 5. This chain's CDR3 is CASSTAGQGNNEQFF. CDR3 DNA sequence: TGTGCCAGTAGTACCGCGGGACAGGGGAACAATGAGCAGTTCTTC.